This TCR beta chain stems from a study of T cell responses to AZD1222 COVID-19 vaccine. Germline assignment: CDR1 LNHDA and CDR2 SQIVND (reference sequence). The V end was cut by 7 bases, the J end by 6 bases, with 19 bases between. This CDR3 is 14 amino acids long. Some clones are missing from TCRdb's copy, which holds only in-frame ones; the method was immunoSEQ multiplex PCR. The top ten clones hold under 1.2% of a sample with 150,000 to 200,000 clones, 92% of them seen once. This sequence joins TRBV19 and TRBJ2-7; D remains ambiguous. Sequencing was performed on peripheral blood, taken 28 days after the second AZD1222 dose. This sequence was found in an adult who received the AZD1222 COVID-19 vaccine. CDR3 nucleotides: TGTGCCAGTAAGGAACAGATCTTCACGGGCGAGCAGTACTTC. It is translated as CASKEQIFTGEQYF.